This T cell receptor beta chain was recovered during a study of graft-versus-host responses after intestinal transplantation. Of note for this clone: Its cognate antigen is unknown.

This CDR3 is built from 14 residues. The germline gives CDR1 LNHNV, CDR2 YYDKDF (reference sequence). Trimming took 4 bases from V and 1 from J, leaving 8 bases between them. Method: immunoSEQ multiplex PCR; TCRdb's copy keeps in-frame clones and lacks some. The profile covers about 61,000 clones, with approximately 94% appearing a single time and around 0.4% taken by the ten largest. The V call is TRBV15, the J call TRBJ2-1, with D possibly being TRBD2 (6 bases). The sample in question was unstimulated CD4+ T cells sorted from spleen or lymph node cells, obtained before transplant. This TCR derives from a human donor who was the organ donor for an intestinal transplant. This CDR3 is CATSNGGSYNEQFF. The CDR3 DNA sequence: TGTGCCACCAGCAACGGGGGTTCCTACAATGAGCAGTTCTTC.